Below, 20 T cell receptor beta chains from the same sample are listed, as sequenced in a study of molecular identifiers for immune sequencing clone quantification. TCRdb analysed the PCR reads with MiXCR anew, one entry per CDR3 protein. The sample lists around 320,000 distinct CDR3 sequences, roughly 24% occurring once. Source material: naive CD8+ T cells from blood, with Jurkat cell RNA spiked in. Subset given: FACS-sorted CD8+CD4-CCR7+CD45RA+ naive T cells. The receptors originated from a human donor in good health. Some libraries in this study had Jurkat cell RNA spiked in.

Ten or more counts support this clonotype. The V gene is TRBV28, the J gene TRBJ2-1; 8 nucleotides agree with TRBD2. Germline V lookup: CDR1 MDHEN, CDR2 SYDVKM. CDR3 length: 17 amino acids. V shed 5 bases, J shed 5 bases, and the junction held 14 bases outside the gene matches. The CDR3 loop reads CASSPLSGSFGDNEQFF. The CDR3 DNA is TGTGCCAGCAGTCCATTGAGCGGGAGTTTCGGTGACAATGAGCAGTTCTTC. The full variable domain, completed using reference TRBV28 and TRBJ2-1, is DVKVTQSSRYLVKRTGEKVFLECVQDMDHENMFWYRQDPGLGLRLIYFSYDVKMKEKGDIPEGYSVSREKKERFSLILESASTNQTSMYLCASSPLSGSFGDNEQFFGPGTRLTVL.

As concerns this clonotype: One end of the junction fails to match germline, which may point to a read error. V gene TRBV12-3 or TRBV12-4 combines with J gene TRBJ1-1, with unresolved D. CDR3 length: 13 amino acids. The CDR3 protein is CASSIGMNTQAFF. The CDR3 DNA follows: TGTGCCAGCAGTATAGGGATGAACACTCAAGCTTTCTTC.

This clonotype was detected only a few times. The V and J genes are TRBV20-1 and TRBJ1-5, with D perhaps matching TRBD1 (6 bases). The CDR3 runs 14 residues. V dropped 0 bases and J dropped 6 bases, with 12 bases sitting between them. The V gene's germline CDR1 is DFQATT and CDR2 SNEGSKA (reference sequence). DNA of the CDR3: TGCAGTGCTAGAGATGGGGGGGGCCTTCAGCCCCAGCATTTT. Translation: CSARDGGGLQPQHF.

This clonotype has ten or more counts. This chain links TRBV4-3 with TRBJ2-2; D may be TRBD2 (5 bases). CDR1 and CDR2 (germline): LGHNA, YSLEER. CDR3 size: 15 residues. Trimming removed 0 bases at V and 2 bases at J, with 7 bases between. The CDR3 protein is CASSQDLANTGELFF. CDR3 DNA sequence: TGCGCCAGCAGCCAAGATCTAGCCAACACCGGGGAGCTGTTTTTT.

Notes on this clonotype: A much more abundant neighbour one base away suggests this may be a read error. The chain joins TRBV9 to TRBJ2-7; 9 bases agree with TRBD1. CDR3 size: 15 residues. From germline, CDR1 is SGDLS and CDR2 YYNGEE. J was trimmed by 9 bases and V by 0 bases; bases with no gene match: 10. The CDR3 nucleotides are TGTGCCAGCAGCGTAGAGGAGACAGGGGGAGGCGCGCAGTACTTC. This translates into CASSVEETGGGAQYF.

In its sample, this clonotype was seen many times. The CDR3 sequence: CASSYSGLAGVDTQYF. CDR3 nucleotide sequence: TGTGCCAGCAGTTACTCCGGTCTGGCGGGAGTTGATACGCAGTATTTT. The chain carries TRBV6-5 and TRBJ2-3, with 7 positions matching TRBD2. Germline V CDR1 and CDR2: MNHEY, SVGAGI. The V gene end was trimmed by 0 bases and the J gene end by 6 bases; junction bases not matched to a gene: 9. This CDR3 contains 16 residues.

This clonotype was counted between two and nine times. This sequence joins TRBV27 and TRBJ2-7; D not resolved. The CDR3 spans 14 residues. Germline V lookup: CDR1 MNHEY, CDR2 SMNVEV (reference sequence). Trimming cost V 3 bases and J 2 bases, with 11 bases left between them. CDR3 in DNA: TGTGCCAGCAGTTTCCAGGACGGCACCTACGAGCAGTACTTC. Translated, it gives CASSFQDGTYEQYF.

This clonotype was counted once. Relative to the germline gene, one junction end is altered; a read error may explain this. V usage is TRBV6-6 and J usage is TRBJ2-3, with 8 bases matching TRBD2. The CDR3 runs to 21 residues. Germline-derived CDR1 and CDR2 are MNHNY and SVGAGI (reference sequence). This chain's CDR3 is CASSFPRGGGASGLRTDTRYF. CDR3 DNA: TGTGCCAGCAGTTTTCCCCGGGGGGGGGGTGCTAGCGGGCTGCGGACAGATACGCGGTATTTT.

The V and J genes are TRBV27 and TRBJ2-6, with TRBD1 matching 8 bases. CDR3 size: 16 residues. V lost 5 bases, J lost 2 bases, and 5 bases stayed unmatched. Germline lookup yields CDR1 MNHEY and CDR2 SMNVEV (reference sequence). CDR3 bases: TGTGCCAGCAGTGCGACAGGGGTTGCTGGGGCCAACGTCCTGACTTTC. Protein product: CASSATGVAGANVLTF.

Ten or more counts support this clonotype. The chain couples TRBV20-1 to TRBJ2-7, with D perhaps assigned TRBD1 or TRBD2 (5 bases each). Per germline, CDR1 DFQATT and CDR2 SNEGSKA (reference sequence). The length of the CDR3 is 15 residues. V gave up 5 bases and J gave up 0 bases, with 17 bases separating them. The CDR3 is CSARAREGPSYEQYF. The CDR3 DNA reads TGCAGTGCTCGGGCCCGAGAGGGGCCCTCCTACGAGCAGTACTTC.

In its sample, this clonotype was seen many times. J is TRBJ1-5 and V is TRBV12-3 or TRBV12-4; no firm D call. CDR3 size: 15 residues. Trimming pared 3 bases from V and 1 base from J, leaving 10 bases between. The DNA for the CDR3 is TGTGCCAGCAGTTTTGGGATTTTAAGCAATCAGCCCCAGCATTTT. It specifies CASSFGILSNQPQHF.

A word on this clonotype: This CDR3 fails to terminate in the conserved phenylalanine or tryptophan, so it likely reflects a read error. The chain has TRBV2 and TRBJ2-2, with 9 bases matching TRBD1. The CDR3 loop spans 16 amino acids. The J segment lost 1 base and the V segment lost 9 bases, leaving 9 bases of the junction unmatched. In germline, CDR1 is SNHLY, CDR2 FYNNEI. The CDR3 region has the DNA TGTGCCAGTTTGACACAGGGGGCAGGGAACACCGGGGAGCTGTTTTCT. It translates to CASLTQGAGNTGELFS.

The sample holds many counts of this clonotype. CDR3 bases: TGTGCCAGCTGGGCCCGCGGGTTCGAGCAGTACTTC. It codes for CASWARGFEQYF. This chain links TRBV2 with TRBJ2-7; weak D call: TRBD2 (5 bases). The V and J ends lost 8 bases and 6 bases respectively, with 14 bases between them. The CDR3 spans 12 residues. CDR1 is SNHLY, CDR2 FYNNEI, per germline.

V and J are TRBV25-1 and TRBJ2-1; weak D call: TRBD2 (6 bases). This CDR3 has 16 residues. Germline CDR1 MGHDK, CDR2 SYGVNS. V was clipped by 0 bases and J by 8 bases, with 17 bases between them. The CDR3 sequence: CASSEYFKRRVDEQFF. The CDR3 DNA sequence: TGTGCCAGCAGTGAATATTTCAAGCGGAGGGTCGATGAGCAGTTCTTC.

There are many counts of this clonotype. V and J are TRBV2 and TRBJ1-5; 7 bases fit TRBD1. Germline V lookup: CDR1 SNHLY, CDR2 FYNNEI. With V trimmed by 0 bases and J by 3 bases, 2 bases remained unmatched. The CDR3 has 15 amino acids. The CDR3 is CASSEAGQLNQPQHF. In nucleotides, the CDR3 is TGTGCCAGCAGTGAAGCGGGACAGCTCAATCAGCCCCAGCATTTT.

Points on this clonotype: A junction boundary mismatches the germline segment, possibly from a read error. The rearrangement links TRBV7-9 to TRBJ2-1, with 8 bases identical to TRBD2. CDR3 size: 15 residues. CDR1 is SEHNR and CDR2 is FQNEAQ in the germline V gene (reference sequence). CDR3 sequence: CASGLAGNSYNEQFF. CDR3 nucleotides: TGTGCCAGCGGCTTAGCGGGGAACTCCTACAATGAGCAGTTCTTC.

This clonotype was counted many times. The chain links TRBV5-4 to TRBJ2-7, with 8 bases aligning to TRBD2. CDR3 length equals 14 residues. The germline CDR1 and CDR2 sequences are SGHNT and YYREEE (reference sequence). The V segment lost 2 bases and the J segment 1 base; nucleotides outside the gene matches: 2. For the CDR3, the DNA is TGTGCCAGCAGCTTTGGACTAGCTTCCTACGAGCAGTACTTC. It specifies CASSFGLASYEQYF.

This chain joins TRBV9 and TRBJ1-1, with unresolved D. Germline V gives CDR1 SGDLS, CDR2 YYNGEE. V lost 0 bases and J lost 1, with 19 bases in between. The CDR3 is 18 residues long. The CDR3 loop is CASSVAVEGGRENTEAFF. The CDR3, as DNA: TGTGCCAGCAGCGTAGCGGTAGAGGGTGGGAGGGAGAACACTGAAGCTTTCTTT.

On this clonotype itself: Given a much more abundant clone one base away, this may be a read error. The CDR3 DNA reads as TGTGTCAGCAGCACTACAACAACCGGACAGGTCCACTCTGGAAACACCATATATTTT. Translating gives CVSSTTTTGQVHSGNTIYF. The chain employs TRBV7-9 and TRBJ1-3; the match to TRBD1 covers 7 bases. Germline CDR1 SEHNR, CDR2 FQNEAQ (reference sequence). The CDR3 is made up of 19 amino acids.

This clonotype showed up many times. The chain is built from TRBV7-9 and TRBJ1-2; 8 bases are shared with TRBD1. CDR1 is SEHNR and CDR2 is FQNEAQ in the germline V gene (reference sequence). Losses at the gene ends were 6 bases for V and 2 bases for J; bases not matched to a gene: 11. The CDR3 length is 16 residues. CDR3 region: CASSSTRTGKNYGYTF. The CDR3 DNA reads TGTGCCAGCAGTTCTACTCGGACAGGGAAGAACTATGGCTACACCTTC.